These 27 T cell receptor beta chains were all obtained from the same sample, sequenced in a study of T cells after yellow fever vaccination. Each CDR3 protein is one row after TCRdb ran MiXCR on the 5' RACE reads. The sample consists of 150,000 to 200,000 distinct CDR3 sequences, approximately 6.2% of them appearing once. The sample consisted of CD4+ T cells sorted from PBMCs, taken on the day of the first yellow fever vaccination. The receptors come from a man younger than 35 who received the YFV17D yellow fever vaccine.

The chain is built from TRBV13 and TRBJ1-2; D gene uncertain. CDR1 is PRHDT, CDR2 FYEKMQ, per germline (reference sequence). The V end was cut by 8 bases, the J end by 6 bases, with 19 bases between. This CDR3 spans 14 amino acids. The CDR3 coding sequence is TGTGCCAGCCACGCACTCGGCAGGATTAATGGCTACACCTTC. It encodes CASHALGRINGYTF.

This clonotype was detected a few times. V is TRBV7-2 and J is TRBJ1-5; maybe TRBD1 (5 bases). From germline, CDR1 is SGHTA and CDR2 FQGNSA. The CDR3 length is 16 residues. V lost 4 bases and J 0 bases, leaving 13 bases between the germline ends. Here the CDR3 reads CASSWGNTYSNQPQHF. In DNA, the CDR3 is TGTGCCAGCAGCTGGGGGAACACTTATAGCAATCAGCCCCAGCATTTT. The whole variable domain, remainder taken from reference TRBV7-2 and TRBJ1-5, is GAGVSQSPSNKVTEKGKDVELRCDPISGHTALYWYRQSLGQGLEFLIYFQGNSAPDKSGLPSDRFSAERTGGSVSTLTIQRTQQEDSAVYLCASSWGNTYSNQPQHFGDGTRLSIL.

This clonotype was observed a handful of times. The rearrangement uses TRBV3-1 and TRBJ1-3; no clear D gene. This CDR3 contains 15 residues. The V end was cut by 1 base, the J end by 2 bases, with 9 bases between. The germline V gene encodes CDR1 LGHDT and CDR2 YNNKEL (reference sequence). CDR3 nucleotides: TGTGCCAGCAGCCAAGTACCTGGCCCTGGAAACACCATATATTTT. Translating gives CASSQVPGPGNTIYF.

This clonotype occurred many times. V is TRBV14 and J is TRBJ2-1, with 12 bases matching TRBD2. Germline loops: CDR1 SGHDN, CDR2 FVKESK. After removal of 1 base from V and 8 bases from J, the junction contained 9 bases not matched to a gene. The CDR3 has 17 residues. In DNA form, the CDR3 reads TGTGCCAGCAGCCAAGGTCGAACTAGCGGGGGGTTGGATGAGCAGTTCTTC. Amino acids: CASSQGRTSGGLDEQFF.

This clonotype was found many times. The chain uses TRBV12-3 or TRBV12-4 and TRBJ2-2; TRBD1 is a possible D gene (5 bases). The CDR3 consists of 15 residues. The ends were cut back, 5 bases at V and 4 bases at J, with 14 bases in the middle. The CDR3 is CASSASIGVTGELFF. CDR3 DNA sequence: TGTGCCAGCAGTGCCTCGATAGGGGTCACCGGGGAGCTGTTTTTT.

This clonotype was picked up many times. V is TRBV7-2 and J is TRBJ2-3, with unresolved D. Trimming removed 1 base at V and 9 bases at J, with 11 bases between. Germline CDR1 and CDR2: SGHTA and FQGNSA. The CDR3 spans 13 residues. CDR3 residues: CASSLELKETQYF. CDR3 nucleotide sequence: TGTGCCAGCAGCTTAGAACTTAAAGAAACGCAGTATTTT.

With respect to this clonotype: A much larger clonotype is one base distant, so this may be a read error. The genes are TRBV29-1 and TRBJ1-5, with 7 bases identical to TRBD1. The germline V gene encodes CDR1 SQVTM and CDR2 ANQGSEA. Trimming removed 4 bases from V and 6 bases from J; junction bases left unmatched: 3. This CDR3 spans 12 amino acids. CDR3 in DNA: TGCAGCGTTGGCCAGGGGGTTCAGCCCCAGCATTTT. Encoded protein: CSVGQGVQPQHF.

Many counts were recorded for this clonotype. V usage is TRBV7-2 and J usage is TRBJ2-5; 7 nucleotides align to TRBD1. CDR3 length: 13 residues. Germline loops: CDR1 SGHTA, CDR2 FQGNSA. V lost 3 bases and J lost 2; bases outside the gene matches: 0. The CDR3 region has the DNA TGTGCCAGCAGCTTGGGACAGCAAGAGACCCAGTACTTC. Residues: CASSLGQQETQYF. The full variable domain, completed using reference TRBV7-2 and TRBJ2-5, is GAGVSQSPSNKVTEKGKDVELRCDPISGHTALYWYRQSLGQGLEFLIYFQGNSAPDKSGLPSDRFSAERTGGSVSTLTIQRTQQEDSAVYLCASSLGQQETQYFGPGTRLLVL.

This clonotype was counted many times. V and J are TRBV5-1 and TRBJ1-1; unclear D gene. This CDR3 contains 16 residues. Germline V gives CDR1 SGHRS, CDR2 YFSETQ. V lost 0 bases, J lost 1 base, and 13 bases lay in between. The CDR3 sequence is CASSLAVQSPNTEAFF. Written as DNA, the CDR3 is TGCGCCAGCAGCTTGGCCGTGCAGAGCCCGAACACTGAAGCTTTCTTT.

There are a few counts of this clonotype. The chain combines TRBV6-2 or TRBV6-3 with TRBJ2-6, with D hard to call. The germline gives CDR1 MNHEY, CDR2 SVGEGT. The CDR3 is 17 amino acids. Trimming shortened V by 6 bases and J by 5 bases, and 20 bases separated the two germline ends. The CDR3 region is CASRSRAPQRWANVLTF. DNA for the CDR3: TGTGCCAGCAGATCCCGGGCCCCCCAGCGTTGGGCCAACGTCCTGACTTTC.

At least ten counts were recorded for this clonotype. The chain joins TRBV5-1 to TRBJ1-1; 8 nucleotides line up with TRBD1. V was clipped by 4 bases and J by 4 bases; unmatched bases: 6. CDR1 is SGHRS and CDR2 is YFSETQ in the germline V gene. This CDR3 comprises 14 residues. The CDR3 coding sequence is TGCGCCAGCAGCAATACAGGGGGATCCACTGAAGCTTTCTTT. It encodes CASSNTGGSTEAFF.

The chain combines TRBV10-3 with TRBJ2-7, with D tentatively TRBD1 (6 bases). With 2 bases removed from V and 9 bases from J, the gap between germline ends came to 14 bases. CDR1 and CDR2 (germline): ENHRY, SYGVKD. This CDR3 has 13 amino acids. CDR3 nucleotide sequence: TGTGCCATCAGTGAGGGGCCCAGAGGGGGGCAGTACGTC. Amino acids: CAISEGPRGGQYV.

The CDR3 protein is CASSSDRVSGELFF. The CDR3 DNA reads as TGCGCCAGCAGCTCGGACAGGGTCAGCGGGGAGCTGTTTTTT. The rearrangement uses TRBV5-1 and TRBJ2-2; TRBD1 matches at 8 bases. Germline assignment: CDR1 SGHRS and CDR2 YFSETQ. The V gene end was trimmed by 3 bases and the J gene end by 7 bases; junction bases not matched to a gene: 5. This CDR3 region has 14 residues.

There are a few counts of this clonotype. The rearrangement links TRBV12-3 or TRBV12-4 to TRBJ1-1; tentatively, D is TRBD1 (5 bases). V lost 7 bases to trimming and J lost 1 base, with 10 bases between them. The CDR3 contains 13 residues. The CDR3 protein is CASIGGGNTEAFF. The CDR3 DNA reads TGTGCCAGCATCGGGGGGGGGAACACTGAAGCTTTCTTT.

The V and J genes are TRBV9 and TRBJ2-3; possible D gene TRBD2, 5 bases. Germline V gene lookup returns CDR1 SGDLS and CDR2 YYNGEE. V lost 0 bases and J lost 5, with 7 bases in between. The length of the CDR3 is 13 residues. CDR3 residues: CASSVAAGDTQYF. The CDR3 bases are TGTGCCAGCAGCGTAGCTGCGGGAGATACGCAGTATTTT.

This clonotype was counted at least ten times. CDR3 coding DNA: TGCGCCAGCAGCTTGGGTCTCTCGGCGTCCACAGATACGCAGTATTTT. The encoded protein is CASSLGLSASTDTQYF. The V call is TRBV5-1, the J call TRBJ2-3, with D hard to call. Looked up from germline, CDR1 is SGHRS and CDR2 is YFSETQ. This CDR3 region has 16 residues. The V and J ends lost 0 bases and 2 bases respectively, with 13 bases between them.

This clonotype has only a few counts. The CDR3 sequence: CASSLAAGDYGYTF. CDR3 in DNA: TGTGCCAGCAGTTTGGCAGCTGGGGACTATGGCTACACCTTC. The rearrangement uses TRBV27 and TRBJ1-2; no clear D gene. CDR1 and CDR2 from the germline V gene are MNHEY and SMNVEV (reference sequence). The germline V and J ends were trimmed by 3 bases and 3 bases, with 11 bases remaining between them. The CDR3 has 14 amino acids.

This clonotype was recorded only once. Being one base from a much bigger clone, this may be a read error. The V and J genes are TRBV20-1 and TRBJ2-5; D tentatively reads TRBD1 or TRBD2 (5 bases each). Germline loops: CDR1 DFQATT, CDR2 SNEGSKA (reference sequence). This CDR3 region has 14 residues. V was cut by 0 bases and J by 1 base, with 9 bases left in between. The CDR3 is CSARDSGSQETQYF. DNA of the CDR3: TGCAGTGCTAGAGATTCAGGGAGCCAAGAGACCCAGTACTTC.

Many counts were recorded for this clonotype. The V and J genes are TRBV6-5 and TRBJ2-1; 9 bases align to TRBD1. After removal of 6 bases from V and 16 bases from J, the junction contained 7 bases not matched to a gene. From germline, CDR1 is MNHEY and CDR2 SVGAGI. The CDR3 totals 11 residues. CDR3 amino acids: CASSRGQGFFF. As DNA, the CDR3 is TGTGCCAGCAGCCGCGGACAGGGGTTCTTCTTC.

This clonotype was found many times. This chain connects TRBV5-1 to TRBJ2-3; 8 positions agree with TRBD2. J lost 5 bases, V lost 4 bases, and 12 bases had no gene match. The germline V gene has CDR1 SGHRS and CDR2 YFSETQ. The CDR3 length is 16 residues. The CDR3 DNA follows: TGCGCCAGCAGCAGAACGACTAGCGAAGGGGGAGATACGCAGTATTTT. Amino acid sequence: CASSRTTSEGGDTQYF.

This clonotype was seen at least ten times. The chain links TRBV10-3 to TRBJ1-3; tentatively, D is TRBD1 (6 bases). This CDR3 comprises 14 residues. V lost 4 bases and J lost 3, with 10 bases in between. Germline V gene sequence: CDR1 ENHRY, CDR2 SYGVKD. CDR3 nucleotides: TGTGCCATCAGTGCGGGACACAATGGAAACACCATATATTTT. Protein product: CAISAGHNGNTIYF.

This chain uses TRBV11-2 with TRBJ2-1; the match to TRBD2 covers 7 bases. The germline gives CDR1 SGHAT, CDR2 FQNNGV. V was clipped by 5 bases and J by 4 bases; unmatched bases: 11. The CDR3 is made up of 16 amino acids. CDR3 in amino acids: CASSPIPGAGYNEQFF. The CDR3 DNA sequence: TGTGCCAGCAGCCCCATTCCCGGAGCGGGGTACAATGAGCAGTTCTTC.

The sample holds many counts of this clonotype. The V and J genes are TRBV9 and TRBJ1-3; a weak D match, TRBD1 (6 bases). CDR1 SGDLS and CDR2 YYNGEE come from the germline V gene. Trimming cost V 3 bases and J 3 bases, with 19 bases left between them. The CDR3 spans 17 residues. CDR3 bases: TGTGCCAGCAGCGAAGGGGGGGGACGCGATATTGGAAACACCATATATTTT. It yields the protein CASSEGGGRDIGNTIYF.

The table lists this clonotype with many counts. This chain joins TRBV28 and TRBJ1-3; TRBD1 might be the D (6 bases). Deletions cut 2 bases from V and 4 bases from J, with 12 bases between. The CDR3 loop spans 15 amino acids. Germline-derived CDR1 and CDR2 are MDHEN and SYDVKM. CDR3 amino acids: CASSLGGASGNTIYF. CDR3 DNA: TGTGCCAGCAGTTTAGGGGGCGCCTCGGGAAACACCATATATTTT.

This clonotype was seen at least ten times. The chain employs TRBV12-3 or TRBV12-4 and TRBJ2-7, with 8 bases lining up with TRBD1. The CDR3 length is 12 residues. J was trimmed by 4 bases and V by 5 bases; bases with no gene match: 1. The CDR3 coding sequence is TGTGCCAGCAGTAGACAGGGGTACGAGCAGTACTTC. It yields the protein CASSRQGYEQYF.

This clonotype came up many times. V and J are TRBV24-1 and TRBJ1-1; the D gene is possibly TRBD1 (6 bases). CDR3 length: 11 amino acids. The V gene's germline CDR1 is KGHDR and CDR2 SFDVKD. The CDR3 coding sequence is TGTGCTTTACGAGGGGGCACTGAAGCTTTCTTT. Protein: CALRGGTEAFF.

This clonotype was recorded many times. The rearrangement joins TRBV14 to TRBJ2-1; D gene uncertain. The CDR3 contains 11 residues. Germline lookup yields CDR1 SGHDN and CDR2 FVKESK. V lost 5 bases and J lost 2, with 1 base in between. The CDR3 sequence: CASSTYNEQFF. The CDR3 nucleotides read TGTGCCAGCAGCACCTACAATGAGCAGTTCTTC.